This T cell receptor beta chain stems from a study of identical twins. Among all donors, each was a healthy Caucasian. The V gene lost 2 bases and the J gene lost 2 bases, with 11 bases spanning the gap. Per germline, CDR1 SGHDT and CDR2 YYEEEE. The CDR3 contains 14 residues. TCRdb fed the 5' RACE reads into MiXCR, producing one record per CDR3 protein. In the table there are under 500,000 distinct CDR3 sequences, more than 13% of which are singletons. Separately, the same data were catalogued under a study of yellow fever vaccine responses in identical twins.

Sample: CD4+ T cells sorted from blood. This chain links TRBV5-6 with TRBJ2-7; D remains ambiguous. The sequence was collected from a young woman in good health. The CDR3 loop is CASSLGAETYEQYF. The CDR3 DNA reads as TGTGCCAGCAGCTTAGGTGCAGAAACCTACGAGCAGTACTTC.